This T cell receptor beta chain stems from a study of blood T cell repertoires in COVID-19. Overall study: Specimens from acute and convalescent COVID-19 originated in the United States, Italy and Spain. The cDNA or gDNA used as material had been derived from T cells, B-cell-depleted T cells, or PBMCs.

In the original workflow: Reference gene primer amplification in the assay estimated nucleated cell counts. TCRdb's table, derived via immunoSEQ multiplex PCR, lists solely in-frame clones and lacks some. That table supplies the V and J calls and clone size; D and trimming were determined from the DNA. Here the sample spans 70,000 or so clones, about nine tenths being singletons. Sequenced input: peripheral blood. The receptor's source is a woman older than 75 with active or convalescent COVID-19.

For the CDR3, the DNA is TGTGCCAGCAGACCTTACAACAGGGGGCTTCATCAGCCCCAGCATTTT. Protein: CASRPYNRGLHQPQHF. The V and J genes are TRBV6-2 or TRBV6-3 and TRBJ1-5; the match to TRBD1 covers 9 bases. The ends lost 6 bases at V and 5 bases at J; junction bases unmatched: 11. Germline assignment: CDR1 MNHEY and CDR2 SVGEGT. The CDR3 runs to 16 residues.